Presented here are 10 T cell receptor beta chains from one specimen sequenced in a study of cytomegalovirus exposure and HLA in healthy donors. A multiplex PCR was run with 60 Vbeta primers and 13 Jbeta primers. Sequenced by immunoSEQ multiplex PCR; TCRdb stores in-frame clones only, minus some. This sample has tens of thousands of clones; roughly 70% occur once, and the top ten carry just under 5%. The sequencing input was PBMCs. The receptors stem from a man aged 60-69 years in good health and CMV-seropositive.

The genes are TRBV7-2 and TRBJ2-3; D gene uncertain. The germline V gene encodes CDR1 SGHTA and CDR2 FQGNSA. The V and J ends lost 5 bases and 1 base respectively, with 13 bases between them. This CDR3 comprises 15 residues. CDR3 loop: CASSPLGSGTDTQYF. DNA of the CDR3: TGTGCCAGCAGCCCCTTGGGCTCCGGCACAGATACGCAGTATTTT.

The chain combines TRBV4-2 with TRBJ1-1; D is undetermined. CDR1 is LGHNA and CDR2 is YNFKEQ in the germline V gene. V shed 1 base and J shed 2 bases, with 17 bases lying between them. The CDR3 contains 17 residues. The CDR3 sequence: CASSQGGVTFLNTEAFF. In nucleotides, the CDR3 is TGTGCCAGCAGCCAAGGCGGGGTTACCTTTCTCAACACTGAAGCTTTCTTT.

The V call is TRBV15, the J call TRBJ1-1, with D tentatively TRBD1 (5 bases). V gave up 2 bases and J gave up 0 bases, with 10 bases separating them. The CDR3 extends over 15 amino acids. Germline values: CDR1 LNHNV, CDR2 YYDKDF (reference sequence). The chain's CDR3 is CATSRSREVNTEAFF. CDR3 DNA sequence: TGTGCCACCAGCAGAAGCAGGGAGGTGAACACTGAAGCTTTCTTT.

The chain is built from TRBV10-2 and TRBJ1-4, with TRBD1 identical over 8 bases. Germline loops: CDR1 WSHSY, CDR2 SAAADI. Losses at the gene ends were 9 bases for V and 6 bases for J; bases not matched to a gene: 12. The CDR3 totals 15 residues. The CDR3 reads CASKGRQGFDEKLFF. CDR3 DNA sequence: TGCGCCAGTAAAGGACGACAGGGGTTTGATGAAAAACTGTTTTTT.

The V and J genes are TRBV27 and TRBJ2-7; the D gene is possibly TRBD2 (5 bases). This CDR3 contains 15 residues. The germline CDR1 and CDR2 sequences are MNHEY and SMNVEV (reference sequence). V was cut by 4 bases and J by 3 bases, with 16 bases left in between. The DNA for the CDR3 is TGTGCCAGCAGTTCCGGACTGGAGTCCAACTACGAGCAGTACTTC. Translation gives CASSSGLESNYEQYF.

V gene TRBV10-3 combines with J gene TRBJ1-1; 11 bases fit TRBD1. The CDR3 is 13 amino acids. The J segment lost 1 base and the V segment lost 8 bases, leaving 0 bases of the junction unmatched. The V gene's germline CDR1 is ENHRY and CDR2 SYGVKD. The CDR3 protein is CAIGTGGNTEAFF. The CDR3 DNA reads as TGTGCCATCGGGACAGGGGGGAACACTGAAGCTTTCTTT.

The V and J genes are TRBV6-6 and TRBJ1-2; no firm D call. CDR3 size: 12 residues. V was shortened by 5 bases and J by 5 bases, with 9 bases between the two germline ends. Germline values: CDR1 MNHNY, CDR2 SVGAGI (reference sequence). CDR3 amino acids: CASSPEGYGYTF. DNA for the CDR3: TGTGCCAGCAGTCCCGAGGGTTATGGCTACACCTTC.

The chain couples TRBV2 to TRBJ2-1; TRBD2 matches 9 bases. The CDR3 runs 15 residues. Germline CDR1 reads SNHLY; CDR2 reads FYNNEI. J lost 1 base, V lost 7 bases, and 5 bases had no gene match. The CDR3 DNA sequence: TGTGCCAGCACCCTGACTAGCGGATCCTACAATGAGCAGTTCTTC. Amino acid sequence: CASTLTSGSYNEQFF.

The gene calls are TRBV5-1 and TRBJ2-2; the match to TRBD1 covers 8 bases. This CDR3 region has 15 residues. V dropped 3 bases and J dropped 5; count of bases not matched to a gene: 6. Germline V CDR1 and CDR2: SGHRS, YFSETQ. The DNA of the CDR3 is TGCGCCAGCAGCTGGGGACAGGCCGGGACCGGGGAGCTGTTTTTT. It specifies CASSWGQAGTGELFF.

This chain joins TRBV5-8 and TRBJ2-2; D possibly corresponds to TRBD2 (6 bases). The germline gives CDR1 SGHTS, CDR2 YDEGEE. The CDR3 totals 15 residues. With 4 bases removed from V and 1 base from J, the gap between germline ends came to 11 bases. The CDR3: CASSLGTLNTGELFF. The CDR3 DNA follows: TGTGCCAGCAGCCTCGGGACTCTGAACACCGGGGAGCTGTTTTTT.